This T cell receptor (beta chain) was recorded in a study of blood T cells in healthy people across ages. Study-wide findings and caveats: Both higher diversity and more naive CD4+ cells marked long-lived donors when set against aged donors.

The sample providers were healthy Caucasian people from Russia, aged about 6 to 90. This clonotype was detected a few times. As yet, its antigen is unknown. With V trimmed by 6 bases and J by 4 bases, 14 bases remained unmatched. The CDR3 loop spans 17 amino acids. Sample-barcoded 5' priming and a J-beta primer mix drove a second PCR of roughly 6 to 12 cycles. TCRdb processed the 5' RACE reads anew with MiXCR; each CDR3 protein has one entry. The sample includes fewer than 2,000,000 distinct CDR3 sequences, 39% of them seen just once. Source material: blood. This sequence originates from a human donor in good health. V usage is TRBV12-3 or TRBV12-4 and J usage is TRBJ1-2; TRBD1 aligns across 10 bases. The CDR3 coding sequence is TGTGCCAGCAGCCTCCACTCGGACAGGGGGACCCCCTATGGCTACACCTTC. Its protein is CASSLHSDRGTPYGYTF.